This T cell receptor (beta chain) was identified in a study of cytomegalovirus exposure and HLA in healthy donors. Overall study: Among the approximately 410 genotyped donors, 65% to 85% were placed in the Caucasian-associated ancestry cluster. Study conclusions and caveats: It was reported in a later analysis that an Asian-associated ancestry cluster showed fewer N-insertions than the roughly 620-donor mean. Among TCR beta chains, those listed as cytomegalovirus-associated numbered some 170. A later analysis found that most CMV-associated TCR beta chains appeared HLA-restricted.

The CDR3 is made up of 18 amino acids. Germline V gives CDR1 SEHNR, CDR2 FQNEAQ (reference sequence). Use of 60 Vbeta and 13 Jbeta primers characterized the PCR. Produced via immunoSEQ multiplex PCR; TCRdb's table is partial and in-frame only. This table has roughly 80,000 clones, around 60% appearing once. As concerns this clone: Its antigen remains unknown. One end of the junction varies from germline; a read error may be responsible.

Specimen: PBMCs. The chain joins TRBV7-9 to TRBJ2-6, with a possible D match to TRBD1 (5 bases). This receptor was obtained from a male donor in good health and CMV-seropositive. The DNA for the CDR3 is TGTGCCAGCAGCCTTATGCGACAGTCAAGCTCTGGGGCCAACGTCCTGCCTTTC. Protein: CASSLMRQSSSGANVLPF. Drawing the rest from reference TRBV7-9 and TRBJ2-6, the complete variable domain is DTGVSQNPRHKITKRGQNVTFRCDPISEHNRLYWYRQTLGQGPEFLTYFQNEAQLEKSRLLSDRFSAERPKGSFSTLEIQRTEQGDSAMYLCASSLMRQSSSGANVLPFGAGSRLTVL.